This TCR beta chain was recorded in a study of blood T cell repertoires in COVID-19. Study context: PBMCs, B-cell-depleted T cells, or T cells were the source of the cDNA or gDNA that made up the material.

Germline CDR1 MNHEY, CDR2 SVGAGI. V was clipped by 2 bases and J by 4 bases, with 12 bases between them. The length of the CDR3 is 15 residues. Profiling relied on immunoSEQ multiplex PCR, and the TCRdb table lists in-frame clones only, not all of them. The sample holds about 370,000 clones; 80% to 90% are singletons and the top ten take roughly 0.99%. The sample comprised PBMCs or T cells enriched from blood (not recorded which). The chain has TRBV6-5 and TRBJ2-1, with D perhaps matching TRBD2 (6 bases). This clonotype was obtained from a man aged 18 to 35 who had recovered from COVID-19. For the CDR3, the DNA is TGTGCCAGCAGTTACACCGCGGGGCCGTACAATGAGCAGTTCTTC. This codes for CASSYTAGPYNEQFF.